This record concerns one T cell receptor beta chain sequence. Its antigen is not known. Investigators reverse transcribed all isolated RNA, so they sequenced expressed TCRB transcripts. TCRdb's copy holds only in-frame clones and misses some; the assay was immunoSEQ multiplex PCR. The sample carries under 200,000 clones, 10% recorded once. This sample stems from a study of beta chain features in type 1 diabetes. Regarding the study as a whole: The VDJ junctions of type 1 diabetes patients carried fewer insertions and more deletions. Patients with Type 1 diabetes showed moderately but significantly shorter TCRB CDR3s in all four CD4+ subsets.

The J segment lost 6 bases and the V segment lost 1 base, leaving 1 base of the junction unmatched. CDR1 KGHSH and CDR2 LQKENI come from the germline V gene. The CDR3 has 14 amino acids. The sample taken for sequencing was central memory CD4+ T cells from blood. The sequence was collected from a young man with type 1 diabetes. J is TRBJ2-1 and V is TRBV18, with TRBD1 matching 9 bases. The DNA for the CDR3 is TGTGCCAGCTCACCACAGACAGGGGGCAATGAGCAGTTCTTC. Translation: CASSPQTGGNEQFF.